These 4 T cell receptor beta chains share one sample of origin, sequenced in a study of T cell changes during pregnancy in multiple sclerosis. Profiled with immunoSEQ multiplex PCR; TCRdb holds only in-frame clones, not every one. In the table there are about 110,000 clones, about 90% of which are singletons. The source was peripheral blood, collected after pregnancy. These receptors were obtained from a female donor with multiple sclerosis, enrolled in a pregnancy study.

The gene calls are TRBV5-1 and TRBJ2-1; TRBD2 matches at 11 bases. CDR1 is SGHRS and CDR2 is YFSETQ in the germline V gene. The CDR3 sequence is 16 residues long. With 0 bases clipped from V and 7 bases from J, the junction kept 6 bases outside the gene matches. Here the CDR3 reads CASSLAPGLAENEQFF. CDR3 DNA: TGCGCCAGCAGCTTGGCCCCGGGACTAGCGGAGAATGAGCAGTTCTTC.

V and J are TRBV19 and TRBJ1-2; D perhaps matches TRBD1 (6 bases). CDR1 and CDR2 from the germline V gene are LNHDA and SQIVND (reference sequence). Trimming removed 5 bases at V and 4 bases at J, with 11 bases between. This CDR3 is built from 13 residues. CDR3 bases: TGTGCCAGTAGTGTCCACAGGGTCTATGGCTACACCTTC. As protein: CASSVHRVYGYTF.

This sequence joins TRBV25-1 and TRBJ1-3, with unresolved D. V lost 4 bases and J 2 bases, leaving 6 bases between the germline ends. The CDR3 covers 13 residues. Germline assignment: CDR1 MGHDK and CDR2 SYGVNS. CDR3 protein: CASSALTGNTIYF. DNA for the CDR3: TGTGCCAGCAGTGCACTAACTGGAAACACCATATATTTT. Full variable domain (missing parts from reference TRBV25-1 and TRBJ1-3): EADIYQTPRYLVIGTGKKITLECSQTMGHDKMYWYQQDPGMELHLIHYSYGVNSTEKGDLSSESTVSRIRTEHFPLTLESARPSHTSQYLCASSALTGNTIYFGEGSWLTVV.

V gene TRBV4-1 combines with J gene TRBJ2-1, with D maybe TRBD2 (6 bases). Germline CDR1 reads MGHRA; CDR2 reads YSYEKL. V lost 0 bases and J 0 bases, leaving 12 bases between the germline ends. The CDR3 has 17 amino acids. CDR3 coding DNA: TGCGCCAGCAGCCAAGATGAGAATAGCGGCTCCTACAATGAGCAGTTCTTC. As protein: CASSQDENSGSYNEQFF.